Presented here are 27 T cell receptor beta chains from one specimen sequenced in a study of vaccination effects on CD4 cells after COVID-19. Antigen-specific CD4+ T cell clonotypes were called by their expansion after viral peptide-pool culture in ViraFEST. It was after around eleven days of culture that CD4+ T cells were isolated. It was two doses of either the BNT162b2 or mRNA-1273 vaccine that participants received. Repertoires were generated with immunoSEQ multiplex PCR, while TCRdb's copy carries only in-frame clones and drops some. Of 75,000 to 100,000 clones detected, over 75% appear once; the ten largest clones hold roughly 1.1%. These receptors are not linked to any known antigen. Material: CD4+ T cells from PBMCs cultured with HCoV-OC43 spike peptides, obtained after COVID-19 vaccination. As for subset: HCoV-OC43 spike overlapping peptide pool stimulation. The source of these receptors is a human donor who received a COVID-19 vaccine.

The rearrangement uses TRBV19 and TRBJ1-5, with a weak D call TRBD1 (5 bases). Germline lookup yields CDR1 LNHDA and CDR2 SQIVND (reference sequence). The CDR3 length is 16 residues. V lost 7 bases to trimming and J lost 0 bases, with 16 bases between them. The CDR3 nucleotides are TGTGCCAGTACCTGGGGGAAACTTCATAGCAATCAGCCCCAGCATTTT. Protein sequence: CASTWGKLHSNQPQHF. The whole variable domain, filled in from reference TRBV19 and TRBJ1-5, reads DGGITQSPKYLFRKEGQNVTLSCEQNLNHDAMYWYRQDPGQGLRLIYYSQIVNDFQKGDIAEGYSVSREKKESFPLTVTSAQKNPTAFYLCASTWGKLHSNQPQHFGDGTRLSIL.

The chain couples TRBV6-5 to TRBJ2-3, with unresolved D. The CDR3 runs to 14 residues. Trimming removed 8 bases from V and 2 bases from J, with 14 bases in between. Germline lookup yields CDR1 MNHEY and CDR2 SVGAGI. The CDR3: CASGRQIYTDTQYF. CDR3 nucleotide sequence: TGTGCCAGCGGTCGGCAGATTTACACAGATACGCAGTATTTT.

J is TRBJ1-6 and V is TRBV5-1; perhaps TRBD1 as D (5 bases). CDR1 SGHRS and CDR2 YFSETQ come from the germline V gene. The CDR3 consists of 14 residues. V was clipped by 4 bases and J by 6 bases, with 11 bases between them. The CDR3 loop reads CASSPGHVNSPLHF. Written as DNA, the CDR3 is TGCGCCAGCAGCCCCGGACACGTTAATTCACCCCTCCACTTT. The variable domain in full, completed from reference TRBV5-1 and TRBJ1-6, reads KAGVTQTPRYLIKTRGQQVTLSCSPISGHRSVSWYQQTPGQGLQFLFEYFSETQRNKGNFPGRFSGRQFSNSRSEMNVSTLELGDSALYLCASSPGHVNSPLHFGNGTRLTVT.

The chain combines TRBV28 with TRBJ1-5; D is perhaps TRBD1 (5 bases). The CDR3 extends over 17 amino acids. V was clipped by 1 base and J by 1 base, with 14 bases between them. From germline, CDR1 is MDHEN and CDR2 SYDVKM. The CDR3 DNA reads TGTGCCAGCAGTTTATTCGGGATCAGGGAAAGCAATCAGCCCCAGCATTTT. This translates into CASSLFGIRESNQPQHF.

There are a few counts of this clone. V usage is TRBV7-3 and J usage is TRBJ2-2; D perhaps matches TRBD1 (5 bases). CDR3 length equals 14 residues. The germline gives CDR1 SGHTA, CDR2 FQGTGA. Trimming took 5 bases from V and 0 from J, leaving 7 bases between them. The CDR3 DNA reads TGTGCCAGCAGCCGACAGACGAACACCGGGGAGCTGTTTTTT. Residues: CASSRQTNTGELFF.

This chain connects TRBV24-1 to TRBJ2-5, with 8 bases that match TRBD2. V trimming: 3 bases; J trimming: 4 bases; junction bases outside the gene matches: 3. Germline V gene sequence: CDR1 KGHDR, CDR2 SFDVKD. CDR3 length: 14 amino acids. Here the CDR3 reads CATSDPAGVETQYF. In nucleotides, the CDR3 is TGTGCCACCAGTGATCCAGCGGGGGTAGAGACCCAGTACTTC.

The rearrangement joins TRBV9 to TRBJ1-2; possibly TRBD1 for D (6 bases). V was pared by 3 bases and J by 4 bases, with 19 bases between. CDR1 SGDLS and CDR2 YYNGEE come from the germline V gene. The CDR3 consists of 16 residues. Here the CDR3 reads CASSAWGAWGGYGYTF. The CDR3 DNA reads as TGTGCCAGCAGCGCTTGGGGGGCTTGGGGAGGCTATGGCTACACCTTC.

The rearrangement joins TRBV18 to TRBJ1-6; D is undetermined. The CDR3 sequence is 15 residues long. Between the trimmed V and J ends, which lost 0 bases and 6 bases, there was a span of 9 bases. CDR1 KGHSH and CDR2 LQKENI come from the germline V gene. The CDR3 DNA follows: TGTGCCAGCTCACCACCGAGGCGGGGTAATTCACCCCTCCACTTT. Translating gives CASSPPRRGNSPLHF.

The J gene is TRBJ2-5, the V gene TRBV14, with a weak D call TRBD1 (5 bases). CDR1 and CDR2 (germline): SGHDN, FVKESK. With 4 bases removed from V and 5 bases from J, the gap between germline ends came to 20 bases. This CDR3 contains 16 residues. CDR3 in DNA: TGTGCCAGCAGCCGTAGCTGGGCAGGGATAGGGGAGACCCAGTACTTC. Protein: CASSRSWAGIGETQYF.

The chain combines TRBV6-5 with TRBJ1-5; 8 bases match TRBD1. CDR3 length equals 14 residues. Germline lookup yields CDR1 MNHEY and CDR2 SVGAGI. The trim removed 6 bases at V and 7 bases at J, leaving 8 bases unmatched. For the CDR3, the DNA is TGTGCCAGCAGGGACAGGGACCCGGGCCAGCCCCAGCATTTT. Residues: CASRDRDPGQPQHF.

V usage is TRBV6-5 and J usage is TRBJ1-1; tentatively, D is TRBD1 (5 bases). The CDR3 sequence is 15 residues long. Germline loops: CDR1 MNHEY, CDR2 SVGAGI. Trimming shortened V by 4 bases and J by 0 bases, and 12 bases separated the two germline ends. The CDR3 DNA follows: TGTGCCAGCAGTTCCCCGGGACGTTTGAACACTGAAGCTTTCTTT. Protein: CASSSPGRLNTEAFF.

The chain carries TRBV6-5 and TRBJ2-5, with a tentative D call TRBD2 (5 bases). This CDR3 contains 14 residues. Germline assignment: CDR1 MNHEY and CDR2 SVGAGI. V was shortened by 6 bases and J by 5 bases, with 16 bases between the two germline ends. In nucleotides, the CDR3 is TGTGCCAGCAGGGACCGGGGTCGGACGGAGACCCAGTACTTC. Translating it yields CASRDRGRTETQYF.

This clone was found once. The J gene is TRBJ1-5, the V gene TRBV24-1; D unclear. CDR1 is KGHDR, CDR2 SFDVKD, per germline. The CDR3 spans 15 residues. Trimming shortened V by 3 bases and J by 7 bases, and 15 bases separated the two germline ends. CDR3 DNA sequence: TGTGCCACCAGTGATGGAGCACGTGGCACGCAGCCCCAGCATTTT. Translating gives CATSDGARGTQPQHF.

The CDR3 sequence: CASSVASGGYTQYF. CDR3 sequence (DNA): TGTGCCAGCAGTGTGGCTAGCGGGGGATATACGCAGTATTTT. The V and J genes are TRBV6-4 and TRBJ2-3, with 10 bases identical to TRBD2. CDR3 length equals 14 residues. Losses at the gene ends were 4 bases for V and 7 bases for J; bases not matched to a gene: 5. Looked up from germline, CDR1 is MRHNA and CDR2 is SNTAGT.

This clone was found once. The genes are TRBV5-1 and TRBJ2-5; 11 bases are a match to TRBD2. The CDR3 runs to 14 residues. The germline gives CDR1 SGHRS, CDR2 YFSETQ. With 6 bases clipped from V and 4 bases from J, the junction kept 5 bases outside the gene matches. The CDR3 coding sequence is TGCGCCAGCACTATGACTAGCGGGGCAGAGACCCAGTACTTC. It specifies CASTMTSGAETQYF.

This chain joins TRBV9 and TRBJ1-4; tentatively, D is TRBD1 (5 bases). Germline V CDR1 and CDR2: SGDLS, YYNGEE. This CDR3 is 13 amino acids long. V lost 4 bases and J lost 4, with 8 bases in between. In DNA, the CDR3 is TGTGCCAGCAGCCGGGACGTTAATGAAAAACTGTTTTTT. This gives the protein CASSRDVNEKLFF. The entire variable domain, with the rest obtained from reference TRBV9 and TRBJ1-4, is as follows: DSGVTQTPKHLITATGQRVTLRCSPRSGDLSVYWYQQSLDQGLQFLIQYYNGEERAKGNILERFSAQQFPDLHSELNLSSLELGDSALYFCASSRDVNEKLFFGSGTQLSVL.

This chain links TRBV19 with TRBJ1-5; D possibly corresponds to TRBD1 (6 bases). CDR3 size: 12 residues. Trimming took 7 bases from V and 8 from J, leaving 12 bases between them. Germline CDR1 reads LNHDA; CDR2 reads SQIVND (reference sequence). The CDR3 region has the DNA TGTGCCAGTACCCGGGACATCGAGCCCCAGCATTTT. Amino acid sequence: CASTRDIEPQHF.

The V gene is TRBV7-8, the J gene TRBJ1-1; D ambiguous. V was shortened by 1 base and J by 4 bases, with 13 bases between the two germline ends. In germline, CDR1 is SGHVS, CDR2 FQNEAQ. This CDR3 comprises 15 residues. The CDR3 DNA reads TGTGCCAGCAGCTTAGGGGCGCAGGATGGCACTGAAGCTTTCTTT. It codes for CASSLGAQDGTEAFF.

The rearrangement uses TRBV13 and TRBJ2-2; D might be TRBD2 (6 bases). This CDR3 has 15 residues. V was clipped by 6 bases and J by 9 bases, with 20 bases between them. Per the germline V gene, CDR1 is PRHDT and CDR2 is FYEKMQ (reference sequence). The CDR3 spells CASRFRLEGTRELFF. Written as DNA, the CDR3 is TGTGCCAGCAGATTTCGACTAGAGGGGACGCGGGAGCTGTTTTTT.

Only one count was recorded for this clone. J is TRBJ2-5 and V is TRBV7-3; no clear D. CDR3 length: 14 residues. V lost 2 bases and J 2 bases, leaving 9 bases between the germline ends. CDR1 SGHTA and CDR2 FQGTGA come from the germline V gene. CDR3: CASSLGGDQETQYF. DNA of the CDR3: TGTGCCAGCAGCTTAGGTGGAGATCAAGAGACCCAGTACTTC. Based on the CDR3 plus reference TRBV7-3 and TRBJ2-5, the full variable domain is GAGVSQTPSNKVTEKGKYVELRCDPISGHTALYWYRQSLGQGPEFLIYFQGTGAADDSGLPNDRFFAVRPEGSVSTLKIQRTERGDSAVYLCASSLGGDQETQYFGPGTRLLVL.

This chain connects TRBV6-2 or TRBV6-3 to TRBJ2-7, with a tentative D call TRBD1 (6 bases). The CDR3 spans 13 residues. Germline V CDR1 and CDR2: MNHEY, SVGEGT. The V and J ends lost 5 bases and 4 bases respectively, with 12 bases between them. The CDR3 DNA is TGTGCCAGCAGTCTTCAACAGGGTTACGAGCAGTACGTC. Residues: CASSLQQGYEQYV.

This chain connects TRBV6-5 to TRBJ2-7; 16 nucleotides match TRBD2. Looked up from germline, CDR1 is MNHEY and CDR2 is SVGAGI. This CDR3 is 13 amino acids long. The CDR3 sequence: CASRRHPGLAGGV. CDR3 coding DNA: TGTGCCAGCAGGCGACACCCGGGACTAGCGGGGGGGGTC.

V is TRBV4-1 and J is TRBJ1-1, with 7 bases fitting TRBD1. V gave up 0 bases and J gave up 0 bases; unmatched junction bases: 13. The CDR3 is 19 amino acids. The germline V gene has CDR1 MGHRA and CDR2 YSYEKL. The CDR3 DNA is TGCGCCAGCAGCCAAGACATCAATCGGTACAGGGGCATGAACACTGAAGCTTTCTTT. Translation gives CASSQDINRYRGMNTEAFF.

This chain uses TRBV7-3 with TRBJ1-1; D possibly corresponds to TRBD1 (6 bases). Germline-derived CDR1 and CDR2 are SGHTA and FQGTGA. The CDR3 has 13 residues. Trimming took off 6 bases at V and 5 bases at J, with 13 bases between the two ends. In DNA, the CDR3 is TGTGCCAGCAGTAGAACAGGGTCGACTGAAGCTTTCTTT. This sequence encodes CASSRTGSTEAFF. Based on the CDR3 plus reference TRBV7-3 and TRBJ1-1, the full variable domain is GAGVSQTPSNKVTEKGKYVELRCDPISGHTALYWYRQSLGQGPEFLIYFQGTGAADDSGLPNDRFFAVRPEGSVSTLKIQRTERGDSAVYLCASSRTGSTEAFFGQGTRLTVV.

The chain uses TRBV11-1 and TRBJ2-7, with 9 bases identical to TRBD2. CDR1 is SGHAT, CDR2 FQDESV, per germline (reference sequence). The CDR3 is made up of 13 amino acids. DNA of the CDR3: TGTGCCAGCAGTTTAGCGGGGGCCTACGAGCAGTACGTC. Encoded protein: CASSLAGAYEQYV.

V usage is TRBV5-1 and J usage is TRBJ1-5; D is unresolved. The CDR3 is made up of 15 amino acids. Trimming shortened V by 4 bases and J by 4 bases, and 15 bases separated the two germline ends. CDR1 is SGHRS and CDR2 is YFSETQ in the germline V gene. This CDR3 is CASSPGPIGNQPQHF. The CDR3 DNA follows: TGCGCCAGCAGCCCAGGCCCGATCGGTAATCAGCCCCAGCATTTT. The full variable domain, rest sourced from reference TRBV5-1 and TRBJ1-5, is KAGVTQTPRYLIKTRGQQVTLSCSPISGHRSVSWYQQTPGQGLQFLFEYFSETQRNKGNFPGRFSGRQFSNSRSEMNVSTLELGDSALYLCASSPGPIGNQPQHFGDGTRLSIL.

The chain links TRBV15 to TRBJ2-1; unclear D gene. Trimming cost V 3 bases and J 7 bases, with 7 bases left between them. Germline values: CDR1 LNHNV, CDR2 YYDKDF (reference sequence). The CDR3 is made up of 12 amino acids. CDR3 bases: TGTGCCACCAGCAGGATGCAGAATGAGCAGTTCTTC. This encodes CATSRMQNEQFF.